The 13 T cell receptor beta chains reported below all come from one sample, sequenced in a study of cytomegalovirus exposure and HLA in healthy donors. Both 60 Vbeta primers and 13 Jbeta primers went into the PCR. Repertoires were generated with immunoSEQ multiplex PCR, while TCRdb's copy carries only in-frame clones and drops some. This table has about 230,000 clones, over 65% appearing once. The sample taken for sequencing was PBMCs. The receptor set was obtained from a woman aged 55 to 70 in good health and CMV-seropositive.

The V and J genes are TRBV30 and TRBJ1-2; no firm D call. Trimming pared 0 bases from V and 7 bases from J, leaving 6 bases between. The length of the CDR3 is 11 residues. The germline V gene encodes CDR1 GTSNPN and CDR2 SVGIG (reference sequence). Here the CDR3 DNA reads TGTGCCTGGAGTGTAGCGCTTGGCTACACCTTC. Amino acids: CAWSVALGYTF.

DNA of the CDR3: TGTGCCAGCAGTACAGGGGGCACTGAAGCTTTCTTT. Translation: CASSTGGTEAFF. This sequence joins TRBV6-1 and TRBJ1-1; 8 bases agree with TRBD1. The CDR3 totals 12 residues. With V trimmed by 5 bases and J by 4 bases, 0 bases remained unmatched. CDR1 is MNHNS and CDR2 is SASEGT in the germline V gene.

The chain carries TRBV19 and TRBJ1-2; 9 nucleotides match TRBD1. Trimming at V came to 6 bases and at J to 4 bases, leaving 9 bases not matched to a gene. Per germline, CDR1 LNHDA and CDR2 SQIVND (reference sequence). This CDR3 has 15 amino acids. The chain's CDR3 is CASRPGQGVFYGYTF. The DNA of the CDR3 is TGTGCCAGTAGACCGGGACAGGGTGTGTTCTATGGCTACACCTTC.

The rearrangement uses TRBV2 and TRBJ1-1, with 7 bases aligning to TRBD1. Germline loops: CDR1 SNHLY, CDR2 FYNNEI. V dropped 7 bases and J dropped 2; count of bases not matched to a gene: 10. The CDR3 length is 15 residues. CDR3 DNA: TGTGCCAGCACAAACCGGGACAGCAGTAACACTGAAGCTTTCTTT. This gives the protein CASTNRDSSNTEAFF.

The gene calls are TRBV2 and TRBJ1-2; 8 bases fit TRBD1. The V gene end was trimmed by 6 bases and the J gene end by 4 bases; junction bases not matched to a gene: 13. The CDR3 consists of 16 residues. Germline V gives CDR1 SNHLY, CDR2 FYNNEI. The CDR3 bases are TGTGCCAGCAGCGCCCGTTACGGACAGGGAGGCTATGGCTACACCTTC. This sequence encodes CASSARYGQGGYGYTF.

The genes are TRBV28 and TRBJ1-2; TRBD1 might be the D (5 bases). Trimming removed 3 bases from V and 9 bases from J, with 11 bases in between. CDR3 size: 12 residues. Germline V lookup: CDR1 MDHEN, CDR2 SYDVKM. The CDR3 spells CASSFRDRSYTF. In DNA, the CDR3 is TGTGCCAGCAGTTTCCGAGACAGAAGCTACACCTTC.

This chain connects TRBV7-9 to TRBJ2-3; TRBD1 agrees at 8 bases. The CDR3 consists of 18 residues. Germline CDR1 is SEHNR and CDR2 is FQNEAQ (reference sequence). With 3 bases clipped from V and 0 bases from J, the junction kept 11 bases outside the gene matches. Written as DNA, the CDR3 is TGTGCCAGCAGCTTCCCACAGGGGGGTCCCCAAAGCACAGATACGCAGTATTTT. Residues: CASSFPQGGPQSTDTQYF.

The chain is built from TRBV27 and TRBJ2-1; D is uncertain. Per germline, CDR1 MNHEY and CDR2 SMNVEV (reference sequence). Trimming shortened V by 5 bases and J by 12 bases, and 17 bases separated the two germline ends. The CDR3 contains 13 residues. This chain's CDR3 is CASSPRQAMRQFF. CDR3 in DNA: TGTGCCAGCAGTCCCAGGCAGGCTATGCGGCAGTTCTTC.

This sequence joins TRBV5-1 and TRBJ2-7; tentatively, D is TRBD2 (5 bases). The CDR3 covers 13 residues. The V gene lost 4 bases and the J gene lost 3 bases, with 11 bases spanning the gap. CDR1 and CDR2 (germline): SGHRS, YFSETQ. The CDR3 sequence: CASSQGLLYEQYF. CDR3 in DNA: TGCGCCAGCAGCCAAGGACTTCTCTACGAGCAGTACTTC.

The rearrangement joins TRBV7-8 to TRBJ1-1; D is uncertain. The CDR3 spans 13 residues. V was trimmed by 6 bases and J by 3 bases, leaving 11 bases between them. Germline V gene data show CDR1 as SGHVS and CDR2 as FQNEAQ. DNA of the CDR3: TGTGCCAGCAGTAGAAAGGGAGACACTGAAGCTTTCTTT. This translates into CASSRKGDTEAFF. Complete variable domain (other parts from reference TRBV7-8 and TRBJ1-1): GAGVSQSPRYKVAKRGQDVALRCDPISGHVSLFWYQQALGQGPEFLTYFQNEAQLDKSGLPSDRFFAERPEGSVSTLKIQRTQQEDSAVYLCASSRKGDTEAFFGQGTRLTVV.

This clone occurred a few times. CDR3 residues: CASTLADNTGELFF. The CDR3 DNA reads TGCGCCAGCACCCTAGCGGATAACACCGGGGAGCTGTTTTTT. The chain has TRBV4-1 and TRBJ2-2, with 7 bases that match TRBD2. The length of the CDR3 is 14 residues. J lost 2 bases, V lost 7 bases, and 4 bases had no gene match. Germline CDR1 reads MGHRA; CDR2 reads YSYEKL.

A few counts support this clone. V and J are TRBV27 and TRBJ2-7; TRBD1 might be the D (6 bases). V gave up 3 bases and J gave up 4 bases, with 10 bases separating them. The CDR3 contains 13 residues. CDR1 and CDR2 (germline): MNHEY, SMNVEV (reference sequence). CDR3 in DNA: TGTGCCAGCAGTTTTTCAGGGGCGTACGAGCAGTACTTC. This codes for CASSFSGAYEQYF.

This clone was seen only once. The rearrangement uses TRBV14 and TRBJ1-5, with 8 positions matching TRBD1. Germline CDR1 SGHDN, CDR2 FVKESK. The length of the CDR3 is 14 residues. V gave up 5 bases and J gave up 1 base; unmatched junction bases: 1. DNA for the CDR3: TGTGCCAGCAGCGGGGACAGGAGCAATCAGCCCCAGCATTTT. Protein: CASSGDRSNQPQHF.